This T cell receptor (delta chain) was retrieved from a study of γδ T cells in repeated Plasmodium falciparum infection. Study-level information: Donors had four controlled P. falciparum NF54 infections over around 640 days.

General study findings and limits: Vgamma9/Vdelta2+ T cells showed a stable polyclonal repertoire with shared TCRgamma sequences.

This clone appeared a few times. Its antigen remains unidentified. A far larger clone is just one base off, so this is likely a read error. Other DNA sequences in the same sample also yield this CDR3. Germline CDR1 and CDR2: TSWWSYY and QGS. The CDR3 runs 26 residues. J gave up 3 bases and V 0 bases, and 36 bases lay outside the gene matches. Each sorted gammadelta sample had TRG and TRD chains sequenced. TCRdb called clones anew from the multiplex PCR reads with CATT. The sample shows around 82,000 delta-chain clones, 1.4% of them seen only once. Vgamma9/Vdelta2+ and Vdelta2-negative gammadelta T cells were flow-sorted from PBMC for bulk sequencing.

What was sequenced was gamma-delta T cells from blood. The origin of this receptor is a pool of human donors (malaria-infected and uninfected, not separated). The chain has TRDV1 and TRDJ1, with 8 bases aligning to TRDD2. DNA for the CDR3: TGTGCTCTTGGGGAACTAGGAGTCAGGAGCTTCCTACGGCTGGGGATGCCACCTAACCCATCCGATAAACTCATCTTT. Protein product: CALGELGVRSFLRLGMPPNPSDKLIF.